This TCR beta chain was retrieved from a study of cytomegalovirus exposure and HLA in healthy donors. Overall study context: From about 179 million T cells, an earlier analysis saw roughly 100 million unique TCR beta sequences. Study results and caveats: The study recorded 160 or so TCR beta chains that were cytomegalovirus-associated.

PCR primers comprised 60 Vbeta and 13 Jbeta primers. The data were produced by immunoSEQ multiplex PCR, yet TCRdb's version contains in-frame clones alone and is incomplete. This table holds around 190,000 clones, around four fifths found once. CDR1 is LGHNA, CDR2 YSLEER, per germline. This CDR3 has 13 amino acids. The junction had 4 bases not matched to a gene; V was cut back by 1 base and J by 10 bases. Remarks on this clone: Antigen: not known.

The receptor comes from a man aged 35 to 55 in good health and CMV-seropositive. The sequenced sample consisted of PBMCs. The J gene is TRBJ2-1, the V gene TRBV4-3; 7 bases align to TRBD2. CDR3 coding DNA: TGCGCCAGCAGCCAAGGGGGGGGGTACGAGCAGTTCTTC. Residues: CASSQGGGYEQFF.